The 13 T cell receptor beta chains listed next were all sequenced from one sample in a study of blood T cell repertoires in COVID-19. Assay used: immunoSEQ multiplex PCR; TCRdb lists only in-frame clones, some missing. The sample consists of tens of thousands of clones, around 86% of them appearing once. Sequenced sample: peripheral blood. These receptors were taken from a man aged 55 to 70 with active COVID-19.

The chain couples TRBV5-1 to TRBJ2-1, with D unresolved. This CDR3 spans 14 amino acids. Germline assignment: CDR1 SGHRS and CDR2 YFSETQ. Between the trimmed V and J ends, which lost 2 bases and 4 bases, there was a span of 10 bases. The CDR3 loop reads CASSFLGPYNEQFF. The CDR3 bases are TGCGCCAGCAGCTTTCTAGGCCCTTACAATGAGCAGTTCTTC.

This chain uses TRBV3-1 (or the pseudogene TRBV3-2) with TRBJ1-2; D possibly corresponds to TRBD1 (6 bases). CDR3 length: 14 amino acids. In germline, CDR1 is LGHDT, CDR2 YNNKEL (reference sequence). V was pared by 0 bases and J by 8 bases, with 13 bases between. The CDR3 nucleotides read TGTGCCAGCAGCCAAGACAGGGGTGGCGGAGGCTACACCTTC. Translated: CASSQDRGGGGYTF.

The rearrangement joins TRBV6-5 to TRBJ1-1, with 7 bases aligning to TRBD1. The CDR3 covers 14 residues. Germline CDR1 and CDR2: MNHEY and SVGAGI. The V and J ends lost 6 bases and 0 bases, in that order; junction bases with no gene match: 4. The CDR3 coding sequence is TGTGCCAGCAGACGACAGGGAATGAACACTGAAGCTTTCTTT. Translation: CASRRQGMNTEAFF.

This rearrangement joins TRBV15 to TRBJ1-3; D ambiguous. The CDR3 contains 15 residues. V gave up 5 bases and J gave up 5 bases, with 16 bases separating them. Germline values: CDR1 LNHNV, CDR2 YYDKDF (reference sequence). The CDR3 DNA reads TGTGCCACCAGCTTGGGATTTGAGCGGAGAAACACCATATATTTT. Residues: CATSLGFERRNTIYF.

V usage is TRBV28 and J usage is TRBJ1-1, with D unresolved. The CDR3 totals 12 residues. Germline V CDR1 and CDR2: MDHEN, SYDVKM. V shed 7 bases and J shed 8 bases, with 14 bases lying between them. This CDR3 reads CASTPPVGEAFF. DNA for the CDR3: TGTGCCAGCACCCCCCCTGTCGGGGAAGCTTTCTTT.

The chain has TRBV15 and TRBJ2-3; D perhaps matches TRBD2 (5 bases). V dropped 1 base and J dropped 1 base, with 9 bases sitting between them. Germline CDR1 reads LNHNV; CDR2 reads YYDKDF (reference sequence). This CDR3 region has 15 residues. CDR3 amino acids: CATSRVRTGTDTQYF. In nucleotides, the CDR3 is TGTGCCACCAGCAGAGTTCGGACTGGCACAGATACGCAGTATTTT. Variable domain in full (rest from reference TRBV15 and TRBJ2-3): DAMVIQNPRYQVTQFGKPVTLSCSQTLNHNVMYWYQQKSSQAPKLLFHYYDKDFNNEADTPDNFQSRRPNTSFCFLDIRSPGLGDTAMYLCATSRVRTGTDTQYFGPGTRLTVL.

V usage is TRBV28 and J usage is TRBJ1-4; possible D gene TRBD1, 6 bases. With 4 bases removed from V and 2 bases from J, the gap between germline ends came to 11 bases. Germline CDR1 and CDR2: MDHEN and SYDVKM. This CDR3 has 15 residues. The CDR3 coding sequence is TGTGCCAGCAGTTCAACAGGGTCCACTAATGAAAAACTGTTTTTT. Protein product: CASSSTGSTNEKLFF.

This clone is labeled medium-sized. The rearrangement uses TRBV6-5 and TRBJ2-3, with a possible D match to TRBD1 (6 bases). The CDR3 extends over 15 amino acids. Germline V lookup: CDR1 MNHEY, CDR2 SVGAGI. Trimming left V 5 bases short and J 1 base short, with 13 bases between. The CDR3 here is CASSRTQGRTDTQYF. The DNA of the CDR3 is TGTGCCAGCAGTCGCACACAGGGACGCACAGATACGCAGTATTTT.

V usage is TRBV4-1 and J usage is TRBJ2-1; TRBD2 aligns across 11 bases. V shed 4 bases, J shed 8 bases, and the junction held 7 bases outside the gene matches. CDR3 size: 15 residues. CDR1 and CDR2 from the germline V gene are MGHRA and YSYEKL. The CDR3 DNA reads as TGCGCCAGCAGCCGTACTAGCGGGAGTTGGGATGAGCAGTTCTTC. This sequence encodes CASSRTSGSWDEQFF.

This CDR3 reads CASSSGTASYTF. The CDR3 DNA reads TGTGCCAGCAGTTCCGGGACAGCTAGCTACACCTTC. The chain carries TRBV12-3 or TRBV12-4 and TRBJ1-2; TRBD1 matches 7 bases. V shed 4 bases, J shed 9 bases, and the junction held 5 bases outside the gene matches. The CDR3 is 12 amino acids.

V is TRBV28 and J is TRBJ2-3; 7 nucleotides line up with TRBD2. Germline values: CDR1 MDHEN, CDR2 SYDVKM. The CDR3 is 17 residues long. The junction had 12 bases not matched to a gene; V was cut back by 6 bases and J by 0 bases. The CDR3 DNA follows: TGTGCCAGCAGCCCTTCCACTAGCGCCTTTAGCACAGATACGCAGTATTTT. This encodes CASSPSTSAFSTDTQYF.

V gene TRBV19 combines with J gene TRBJ2-1; perhaps TRBD2 as D (5 bases). Trimming removed 3 bases from V and 8 bases from J, with 14 bases in between. This CDR3 is 14 amino acids long. Per the germline V gene, CDR1 is LNHDA and CDR2 is SQIVND (reference sequence). The CDR3 region is CASSINGVLHEQFF. The CDR3 DNA is TGTGCCAGTAGTATTAACGGGGTTCTGCATGAGCAGTTCTTC.

This chain connects TRBV6-5 to TRBJ2-1; 8 bases align to TRBD2. This CDR3 is built from 14 residues. Germline CDR1 is MNHEY and CDR2 is SVGAGI. Trimming at V came to 6 bases and at J to 9 bases, leaving 10 bases not matched to a gene. The CDR3 region has the DNA TGTGCCAGCAGCTGGACTAGCCCTGGGGGTGAGCAGTTCTTC. This gives the protein CASSWTSPGGEQFF.